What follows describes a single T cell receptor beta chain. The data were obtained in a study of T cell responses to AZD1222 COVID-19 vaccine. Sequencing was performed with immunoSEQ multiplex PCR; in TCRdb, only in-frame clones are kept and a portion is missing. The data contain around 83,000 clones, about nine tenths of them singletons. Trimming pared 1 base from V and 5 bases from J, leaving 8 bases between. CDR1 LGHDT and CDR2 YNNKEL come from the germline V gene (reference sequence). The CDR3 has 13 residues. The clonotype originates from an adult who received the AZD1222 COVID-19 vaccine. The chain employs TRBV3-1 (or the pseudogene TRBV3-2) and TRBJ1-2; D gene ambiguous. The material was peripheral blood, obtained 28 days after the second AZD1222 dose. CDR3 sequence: CASSQVGPYGYTF. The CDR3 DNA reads TGTGCCAGCAGCCAAGTCGGGCCATATGGCTACACCTTC.